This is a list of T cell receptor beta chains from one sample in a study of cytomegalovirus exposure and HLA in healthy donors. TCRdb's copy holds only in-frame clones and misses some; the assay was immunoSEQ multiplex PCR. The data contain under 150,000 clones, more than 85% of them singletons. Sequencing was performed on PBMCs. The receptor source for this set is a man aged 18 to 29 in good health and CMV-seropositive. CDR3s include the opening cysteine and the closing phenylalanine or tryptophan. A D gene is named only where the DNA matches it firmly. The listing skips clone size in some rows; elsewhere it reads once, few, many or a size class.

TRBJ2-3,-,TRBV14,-,TGTGCCAGCAGCCAGTATGGGGAGCGGGCGAGCACAGATACGCAGTATTTT,CASSQYGERASTDTQYF
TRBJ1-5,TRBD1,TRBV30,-,TGTGCCTCGAGCCGGACAGGGGCGGCCCGGCCCCAGCATTTT,CASSRTGAARPQHF
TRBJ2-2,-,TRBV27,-,TGTGCCAGCAGTTCCTTCGGGACTTCAGGCGGGGAGCTGTTTTTT,CASSSFGTSGGELFF
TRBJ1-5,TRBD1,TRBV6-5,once,TGTGCCAGCAGTTACTTTCAGGGGGACGCTGGGCCCCAGCATTTT,CASSYFQGDAGPQHF
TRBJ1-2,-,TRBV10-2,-,TGCGCCACGCGTGATAAGGGAGGTGGTGGCTACACCTTC,CATRDKGGGGYTF
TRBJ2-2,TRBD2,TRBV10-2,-,TGCGCCAGCAGTCGACTAGCGGTAGCGAACACCGGGGAGCTGTTTTTT,CASSRLAVANTGELFF
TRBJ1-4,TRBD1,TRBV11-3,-,TGTGCCAGCAGCCCCGGTCGGTACAGGGGGTACGGTGAAAAACTGTTTTTT,CASSPGRYRGYGEKLFF
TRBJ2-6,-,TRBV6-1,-,TGTGCCAGCAGTGTGATGACCGGGTACTCTGGGGCCAACGTCCTGACTTTC,CASSVMTGYSGANVLTF
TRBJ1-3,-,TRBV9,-,TGTGCCAGCAGCGCACAGGGTGGAAACACCATATATTTT,CASSAQGGNTIYF
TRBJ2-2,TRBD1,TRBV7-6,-,TGTGCCAGCAGCTTAAAGGGGGCGGGCACCGGGGAGCTGTTTTTT,CASSLKGAGTGELFF
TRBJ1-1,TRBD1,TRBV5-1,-,TGCGCCAGCAGCCGGGACAGCACGAACACTGAAGCTTTCTTT,CASSRDSTNTEAFF
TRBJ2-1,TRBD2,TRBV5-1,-,TGCGCCAGCAGCTTGGGCCCTCTAGCGGGGAGGTACAATGAGCAGTTCTTC,CASSLGPLAGRYNEQFF
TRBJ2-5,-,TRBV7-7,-,TGTGCTAGCAGCTTGGGAACTAGCAGTTGGGAGACCCAGTACTTC,CASSLGTSSWETQYF
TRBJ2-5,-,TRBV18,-,TGTGCCAGCTCACCTACCCCGGGGGAATGGGAGACCCAGTACTTC,CASSPTPGEWETQYF
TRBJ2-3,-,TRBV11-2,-,TGTGCCAGCAGCTTGGGACATCCCACAGATACGCAGTATTTT,CASSLGHPTDTQYF
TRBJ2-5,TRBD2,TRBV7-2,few,TGTGCCAGCAGCACTGGACTAGCGGATCAAGAGACCCAGTACTTC,CASSTGLADQETQYF
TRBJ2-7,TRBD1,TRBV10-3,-,TGTGCCGCCGGGACAGGGGAACATCTGCAGTACTTC,CAAGTGEHLQYF
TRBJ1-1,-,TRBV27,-,TGTGCCAGCAGTCGAATGACTGAGACGACTGAAGCTTTCTTT,CASSRMTETTEAFF
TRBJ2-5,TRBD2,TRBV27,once,TGTGCCAGCAGTCGACCGGGACTAAGGGCACAAGAGACCCAGTACTTC,CASSRPGLRAQETQYF
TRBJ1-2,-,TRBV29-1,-,TGCAGCGCCGCCAGAATGGACGGGATCTATGGCTACACCTTC,CSAARMDGIYGYTF
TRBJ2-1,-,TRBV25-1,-,TGTGCCAGCAGTATAACTCTTTCCTACAATGAGCAGTTCTTC,CASSITLSYNEQFF
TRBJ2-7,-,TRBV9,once,TGTGCCAGCAGCGTCCACGAGGGCCCCTACGAGCAGTACTTC,CASSVHEGPYEQYF
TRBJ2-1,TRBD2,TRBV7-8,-,TGTGCCAGCAGCGCGGGAGACCCCTTGGGTGAGCAGTTCTTC,CASSAGDPLGEQFF
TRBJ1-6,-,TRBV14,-,TGTGCCAGCAGCCCCCTGAGCGTGACAGGAAGCTCCTATAATTCACCCCTCCACTTT,CASSPLSVTGSSYNSPLHF
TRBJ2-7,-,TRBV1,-,TGCACCAGCAGCCAACCAAAAGGAACAGGGGACGAGCAGTACTTC,CTSSQPKGTGDEQYF
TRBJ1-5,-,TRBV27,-,TGTGCCAGCAGGATAAACGGTCTTACAGGAAACAATCAGCCCCAGCATTTT,CASRINGLTGNNQPQHF
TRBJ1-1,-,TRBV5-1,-,TGCGCCAGCAGCTTGACAGGGAACACTGAAGCTTTCTTT,CASSLTGNTEAFF
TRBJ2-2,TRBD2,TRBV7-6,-,TGTGCCAGCAGCTTAGGGACTAGCGCCCTCCGGAGCACCGGGGAGCTGTTTTTT,CASSLGTSALRSTGELFF
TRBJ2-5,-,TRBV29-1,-,TGCAGCGTTGAGAGCAATTGGGAGACCCAGTACTTC,CSVESNWETQYF
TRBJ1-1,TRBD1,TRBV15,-,TGTGCCACCAGCAATCATCAGGGGGCAACAACTGAAGCTTTCTTT,CATSNHQGATTEAFF
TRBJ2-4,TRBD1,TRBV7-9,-,TGTGCCAGCAGCCCTAGGACAGGGCTAGCCAAAAACATTCAGTACTTC,CASSPRTGLAKNIQYF
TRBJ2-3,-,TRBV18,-,TGTGCCAGCTCCCTAAGTGGGGCCGCAAGCACAGATACGCAGTATTTT,CASSLSGAASTDTQYF
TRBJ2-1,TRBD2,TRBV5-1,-,TGCGCCAGCAGCCGGACTAGCGGTTACAATGAGCAGTTCTTC,CASSRTSGYNEQFF
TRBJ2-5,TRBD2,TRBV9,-,TGTGCCAGCAGCGTCTTGGCTAGCGGGAGAGGGGGAGAGACCCAGTACTTC,CASSVLASGRGGETQYF
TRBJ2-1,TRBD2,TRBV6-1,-,TGTGCCAGCAGTGAAGAACTAGCGGGAAGTCACGAGCAGTTCTTC,CASSEELAGSHEQFF
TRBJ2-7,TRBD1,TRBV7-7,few,TGTGCTAGCAGCCCGGGACAGACCTACGAGCAGTACTTC,CASSPGQTYEQYF
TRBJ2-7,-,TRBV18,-,TGTGCCAGCTCCCTAAGCCCCTCCTACGAGCAGTACTTC,CASSLSPSYEQYF
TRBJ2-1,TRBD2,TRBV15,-,TGTGCCACCAGCAGAGATCGTGGGCTAGCGGGAGGCGGCAATGAGCAGTTCTTC,CATSRDRGLAGGGNEQFF
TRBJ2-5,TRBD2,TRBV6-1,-,TGTGCCAGCAGTGGAGTAGCGGGGGGGCAAGAGACCCAGTACTTC,CASSGVAGGQETQYF
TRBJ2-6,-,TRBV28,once,TGTGCCAGCAGCTCTCCAGGGGCCCTTGGGGGGGCCAACGTCCTGACTTTC,CASSSPGALGGANVLTF
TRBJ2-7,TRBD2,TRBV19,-,TGTGCCAGTAGTTTGACTAGCGGGGAATACGAGCAGTACTTC,CASSLTSGEYEQYF
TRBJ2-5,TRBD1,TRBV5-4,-,TGTGCCAGCAGCGCCGACAGGGCGCGGCGAGAGACCCAGTACTTC,CASSADRARRETQYF
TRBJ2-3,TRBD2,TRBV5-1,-,TGCGCCAGCAGCATCGGGGGGACAGATACGCAGTATTTT,CASSIGGTDTQYF
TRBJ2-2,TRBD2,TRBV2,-,TGTGCCAGCACCGGACTAGCGGGGGGTGGGACCGGGGAGCTGTTTTTT,CASTGLAGGGTGELFF
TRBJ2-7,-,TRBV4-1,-,TGCGCCATTTGGGCCCTCTCCTACGAGCAGTACTTC,CAIWALSYEQYF
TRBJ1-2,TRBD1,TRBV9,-,TGTGCCAGCACCGCAGGGGGGCGGATGTTGGGCTACACCTTC,CASTAGGRMLGYTF
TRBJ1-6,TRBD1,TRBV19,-,TGTGCCAGTAGTATGGTCACGACAGGGGCGAATAATTCACCCCTCCACTTT,CASSMVTTGANNSPLHF
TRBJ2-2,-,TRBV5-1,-,TGCGCCAGCACCTTCATAGGGCCCTCGAGGGACACCGGGGAGCTGTTTTTT,CASTFIGPSRDTGELFF
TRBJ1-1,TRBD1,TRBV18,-,TGTGCCAGCTCACCACGGACAGGGTCGGACACTGAAGCTTTCTTT,CASSPRTGSDTEAFF
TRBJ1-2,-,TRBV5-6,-,TGTGCCAGCAGCCGCGACAACAGGGGCTACACCTTC,CASSRDNRGYTF
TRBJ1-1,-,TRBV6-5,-,TGTGCCGCCCTAAGAAACACTGAAGCTTTCTTT,CAALRNTEAFF